Listed here are 12 T cell receptor beta chains from one sample, sequenced in a study of cytomegalovirus exposure and HLA in healthy donors (dated by TCRdb to about 2017). The receptor library was made with the immunoSEQ multiplex PCR assay. The multiplex PCR relied on a mix of 60 forward primers for TCR Vbeta segments and 13 reverse primers for TCR Jbeta segments. TCRdb took this table from immuneACCESS and kept in-frame rearrangements with V and J called. Such tables lack part of the clones; where checked against another copy, unresolved V genes explain under half of the gap, and the rest is unexplained. The sample table on file contains around 130,000 clones. Jointly, the top ten make up just under 2% of the sample. Sequencing input: PBMCs. The receptors were gathered from a woman aged 55 to 70 in good health and CMV-seronegative.

The chain uses TRBV4-2 and TRBJ1-5; TRBD1 aligns across 9 bases. Germline CDR1 is LGHNA and CDR2 is YNFKEQ. V dropped 4 bases and J dropped 2; count of bases not matched to a gene: 3. The CDR3 totals 15 residues. The CDR3 coding sequence is TGTGCCAGCAGCCTGTGGACAGGGGGCAATCAGCCCCAGCATTTT. Protein: CASSLWTGGNQPQHF.

This chain uses TRBV6-5 with TRBJ1-3; D is unresolved. The germline CDR1 and CDR2 sequences are MNHEY and SVGAGI. The V end was cut by 10 bases, the J end by 0 bases, with 10 bases between. This CDR3 has 13 amino acids. The DNA for the CDR3 is TGTGCCACTTCCCCTGTCTCTGGAAACACCATATATTTT. Residues: CATSPVSGNTIYF.

This chain uses TRBV10-3 with TRBJ2-7, with D maybe TRBD2 (6 bases). This CDR3 has 15 residues. V dropped 5 bases and J dropped 1 base, with 15 bases sitting between them. The germline V gene encodes CDR1 ENHRY and CDR2 SYGVKD. This CDR3 is CAISRERAGSYEQYF. CDR3 DNA sequence: TGTGCCATCAGTAGAGAGCGGGCGGGTTCCTACGAGCAGTACTTC.

This chain uses TRBV9 with TRBJ2-7; 7 bases are a match to TRBD1. Per the germline V gene, CDR1 is SGDLS and CDR2 is YYNGEE. The CDR3 runs 13 residues. After removal of 4 bases from V and 4 bases from J, the junction contained 5 bases not matched to a gene. The CDR3 protein is CASSPDREYEQYF. DNA of the CDR3: TGTGCCAGCAGCCCCGACAGGGAGTACGAGCAGTACTTC.

This chain connects TRBV14 to TRBJ1-1, with 9 nucleotides matching TRBD1. Trimming cost V 3 bases and J 10 bases; bases outside gene matches: 9. CDR1 SGHDN and CDR2 FVKESK come from the germline V gene. The CDR3 spans 14 residues. CDR3 sequence: CASSHGPPGQGAFF. In nucleotides, the CDR3 is TGTGCCAGCAGCCACGGTCCCCCGGGACAGGGAGCTTTCTTT.

The chain has TRBV18 and TRBJ1-4; TRBD1 matches at 12 bases. The germline V gene has CDR1 KGHSH and CDR2 LQKENI. V dropped 8 bases and J dropped 7; count of bases not matched to a gene: 2. The CDR3 length is 13 residues. CDR3 bases: TGTGCCAGCGAGGGACAGGGGGCTGAAAAACTGTTTTTT. Residues: CASEGQGAEKLFF.

V gene TRBV11-2 combines with J gene TRBJ2-1, with D perhaps matching TRBD2 (5 bases). Germline V CDR1 and CDR2: SGHAT, FQNNGV. This CDR3 is built from 12 residues. V was clipped by 1 base and J by 11 bases, with 9 bases between them. The CDR3 DNA is TGTGCCAGCAGCTTAGTTCCGGGAAAGCAGTTCTTC. Amino acids: CASSLVPGKQFF.

This rearrangement joins TRBV21-1 to TRBJ1-4; TRBD1 reflects the table's D call only, with no check against the DNA. TRBV21-1 is described as a pseudogene. This CDR3 spans 18 amino acids. The CDR3 here is CATSPRDRGFVAFEKLFF. CDR3 sequence (DNA): TGTGCCACGAGCCCCCGGGACAGGGGGTTCGTAGCCTTTGAAAAACTGTTTTTT.

V gene TRBV5-6 combines with J gene TRBJ1-6; 9 positions match TRBD1. Germline V gene sequence: CDR1 SGHDT, CDR2 YYEEEE. This CDR3 spans 14 amino acids. After removal of 4 bases from V and 7 bases from J, the junction contained 3 bases not matched to a gene. In DNA, the CDR3 is TGTGCCAGCAGCACAGGACAGGGGAATTCACCCCTCCACTTT. This gives the protein CASSTGQGNSPLHF.

The chain links TRBV7-2 to TRBJ2-2; 10 positions match TRBD2. V dropped 3 bases and J dropped 6; count of bases not matched to a gene: 13. CDR1 SGHTA and CDR2 FQGNSA come from the germline V gene. The CDR3 has 18 amino acids. CDR3 amino acids: CASSLYIARLAGAGELFF. In DNA form, the CDR3 reads TGTGCCAGCAGCTTGTACATAGCGAGACTAGCGGGTGCCGGGGAGCTGTTTTTT.

The chain couples TRBV28 to TRBJ1-4; the D gene is possibly TRBD1 (5 bases). The CDR3 is 13 amino acids. Germline V lookup: CDR1 MDHEN, CDR2 SYDVKM. Trimming stripped 5 bases from V and 8 bases from J, with 12 bases between. CDR3 residues: CASSPPRVEKLFF. Here the CDR3 DNA reads TGTGCCAGCAGTCCGCCCAGGGTAGAAAAACTGTTTTTT.

The chain uses TRBV18 and TRBJ2-7; 11 bases are shared with TRBD1. J gave up 7 bases and V 2 bases, and 4 bases lay outside the gene matches. The germline V gene encodes CDR1 KGHSH and CDR2 LQKENI. The CDR3 runs 14 residues. This CDR3 is CASSPTGTGGEQYF. The CDR3 DNA reads as TGTGCCAGCTCACCAACCGGGACAGGGGGAGAGCAGTACTTC.